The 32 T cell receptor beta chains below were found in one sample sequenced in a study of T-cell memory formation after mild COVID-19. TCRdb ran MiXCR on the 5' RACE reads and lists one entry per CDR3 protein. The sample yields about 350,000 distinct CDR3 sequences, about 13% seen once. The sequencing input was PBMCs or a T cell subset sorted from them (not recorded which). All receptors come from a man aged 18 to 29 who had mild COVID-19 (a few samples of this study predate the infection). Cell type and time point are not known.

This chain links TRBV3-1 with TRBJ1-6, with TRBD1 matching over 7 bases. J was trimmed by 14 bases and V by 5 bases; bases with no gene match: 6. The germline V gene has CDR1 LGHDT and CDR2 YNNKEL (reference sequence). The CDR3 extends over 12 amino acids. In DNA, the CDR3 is TGTGCCAGCAGCTGGACGGGACAGACCCTCCACTTT. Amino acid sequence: CASSWTGQTLHF. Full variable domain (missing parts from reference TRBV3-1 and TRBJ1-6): DTAVSQTPKYLVTQMGNDKSIKCEQNLGHDTMYWYKQDSKKFLKIMFSYNNKELIINETVPNRFSPKSPDKAHLNLHINSLELGDSAVYFCASSWTGQTLHFGNGTRLTVT.

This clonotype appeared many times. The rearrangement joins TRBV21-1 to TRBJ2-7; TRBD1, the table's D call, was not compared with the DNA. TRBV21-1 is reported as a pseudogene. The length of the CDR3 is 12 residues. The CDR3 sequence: CASSKRGYEQYV. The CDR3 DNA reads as TGTGCCAGCAGCAAAAGGGGTTACGAGCAGTACGTC.

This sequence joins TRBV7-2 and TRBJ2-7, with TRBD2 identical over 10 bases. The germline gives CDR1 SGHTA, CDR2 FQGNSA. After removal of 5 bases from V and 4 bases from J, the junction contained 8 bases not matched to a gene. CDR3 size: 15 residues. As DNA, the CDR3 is TGTGCCAGCAGCCACTCTAGCGGGGGATATTACGAGCAGTACGTC. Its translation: CASSHSSGGYYEQYV.

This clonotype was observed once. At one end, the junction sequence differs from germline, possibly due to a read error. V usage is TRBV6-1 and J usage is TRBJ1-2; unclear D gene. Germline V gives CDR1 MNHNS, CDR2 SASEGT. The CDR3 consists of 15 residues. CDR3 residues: CASSEVLLSNSGYTF. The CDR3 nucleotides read TGTGCCAGCAGTGAAGTGCTCCTTTCTAACTCTGGCTACACCTTC.

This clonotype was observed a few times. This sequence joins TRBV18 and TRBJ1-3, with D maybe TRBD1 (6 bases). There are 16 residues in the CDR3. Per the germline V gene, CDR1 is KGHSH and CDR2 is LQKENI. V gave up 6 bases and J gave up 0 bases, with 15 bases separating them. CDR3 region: CASSPRDTSSGNTIYF. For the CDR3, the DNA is TGTGCCAGCTCCCCCCGGGACACCAGCTCTGGAAACACCATATATTTT.

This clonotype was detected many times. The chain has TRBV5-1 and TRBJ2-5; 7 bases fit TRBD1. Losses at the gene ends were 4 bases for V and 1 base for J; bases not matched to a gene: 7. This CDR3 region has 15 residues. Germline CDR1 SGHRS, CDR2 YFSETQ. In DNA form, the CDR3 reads TGCGCCAGCAGCCCGCTGACAGGGACCCAAGAGACCCAGTACTTC. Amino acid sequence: CASSPLTGTQETQYF. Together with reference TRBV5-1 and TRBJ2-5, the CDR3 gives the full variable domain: KAGVTQTPRYLIKTRGQQVTLSCSPISGHRSVSWYQQTPGQGLQFLFEYFSETQRNKGNFPGRFSGRQFSNSRSEMNVSTLELGDSALYLCASSPLTGTQETQYFGPGTRLLVL.

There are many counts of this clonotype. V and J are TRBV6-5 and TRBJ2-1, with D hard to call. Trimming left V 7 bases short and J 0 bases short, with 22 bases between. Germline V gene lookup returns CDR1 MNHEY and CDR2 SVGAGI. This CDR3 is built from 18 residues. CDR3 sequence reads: CASKERSSPMSSYNEQFF. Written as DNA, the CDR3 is TGTGCCAGCAAGGAGCGCTCAAGCCCCATGAGCTCCTACAATGAGCAGTTCTTC.

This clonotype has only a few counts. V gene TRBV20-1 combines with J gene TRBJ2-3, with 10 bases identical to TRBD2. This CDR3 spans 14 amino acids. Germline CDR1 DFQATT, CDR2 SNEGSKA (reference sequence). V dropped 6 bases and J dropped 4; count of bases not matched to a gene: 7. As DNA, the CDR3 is TGCAGTGCCCTCAGCGGGGGGGGCCCAGATACGCAGTATTTT. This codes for CSALSGGGPDTQYF.

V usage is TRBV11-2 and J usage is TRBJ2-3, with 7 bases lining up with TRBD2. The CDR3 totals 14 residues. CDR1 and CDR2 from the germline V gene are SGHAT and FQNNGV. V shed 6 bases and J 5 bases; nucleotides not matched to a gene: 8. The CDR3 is CASRHASGKDTQYF. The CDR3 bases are TGTGCCAGCAGACATGCTAGCGGCAAAGATACGCAGTATTTT.

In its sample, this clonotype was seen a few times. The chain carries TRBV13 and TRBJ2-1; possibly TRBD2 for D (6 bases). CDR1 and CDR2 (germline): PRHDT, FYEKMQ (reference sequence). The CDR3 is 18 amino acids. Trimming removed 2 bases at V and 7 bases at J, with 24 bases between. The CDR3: CASSLKGSGRSARNEQFF. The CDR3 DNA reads TGTGCCAGCAGCTTAAAGGGGTCGGGGAGGTCCGCACGGAATGAGCAGTTCTTC.

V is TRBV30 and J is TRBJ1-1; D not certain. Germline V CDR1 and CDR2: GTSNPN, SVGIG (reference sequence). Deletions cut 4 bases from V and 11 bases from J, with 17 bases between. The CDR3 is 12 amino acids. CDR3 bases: TGTGCCTGGACGAGCGTGGCAGGCTTGGCTTTCTTT. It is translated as CAWTSVAGLAFF. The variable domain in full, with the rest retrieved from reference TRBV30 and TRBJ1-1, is SQTIHQWPATLVQPVGSPLSLECTVEGTSNPNLYWYRQAAGRGLQLLFYSVGIGQISSEVPQNLSASRPQDRQFILSSKKLLLSDSGFYLCAWTSVAGLAFFGQGTRLTVV.

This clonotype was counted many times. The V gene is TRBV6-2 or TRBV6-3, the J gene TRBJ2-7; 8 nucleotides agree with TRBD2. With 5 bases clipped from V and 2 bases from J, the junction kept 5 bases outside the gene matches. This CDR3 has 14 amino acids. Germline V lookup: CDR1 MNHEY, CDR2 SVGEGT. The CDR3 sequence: CASSRAGATYEQYF. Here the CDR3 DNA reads TGTGCCAGCAGTAGAGCGGGGGCAACCTACGAGCAGTACTTC.

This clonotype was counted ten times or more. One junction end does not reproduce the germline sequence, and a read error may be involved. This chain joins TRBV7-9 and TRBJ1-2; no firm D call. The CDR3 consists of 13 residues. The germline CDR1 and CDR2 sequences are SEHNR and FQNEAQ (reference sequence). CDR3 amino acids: CASSLGADYGYTF. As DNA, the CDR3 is TGTGCCAGCAGTTTAGGTGCTGACTATGGCTACACCTTC.

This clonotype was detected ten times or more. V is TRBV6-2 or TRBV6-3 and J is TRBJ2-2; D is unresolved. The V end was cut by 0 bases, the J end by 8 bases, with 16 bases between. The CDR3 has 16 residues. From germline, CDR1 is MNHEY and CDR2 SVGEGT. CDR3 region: CASSYSVSDVTGELFF. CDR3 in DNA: TGTGCCAGCAGTTACTCAGTTTCAGATGTCACAGGGGAGCTGTTTTTT.

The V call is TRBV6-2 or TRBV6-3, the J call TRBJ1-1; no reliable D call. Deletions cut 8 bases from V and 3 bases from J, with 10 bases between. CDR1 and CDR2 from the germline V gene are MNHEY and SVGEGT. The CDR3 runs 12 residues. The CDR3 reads CASRWRDTEAFF. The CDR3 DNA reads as TGTGCCAGCCGGTGGAGGGACACTGAAGCTTTCTTT.

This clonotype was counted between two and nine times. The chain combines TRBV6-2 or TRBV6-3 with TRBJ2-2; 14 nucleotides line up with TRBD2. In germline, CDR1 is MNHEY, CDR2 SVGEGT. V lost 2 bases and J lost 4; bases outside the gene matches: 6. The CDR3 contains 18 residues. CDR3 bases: TGTGCCAGCAGTTACCCGCGACTAGCGGGGGGGCCCACCGGGGAGCTGTTTTTT. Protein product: CASSYPRLAGGPTGELFF.

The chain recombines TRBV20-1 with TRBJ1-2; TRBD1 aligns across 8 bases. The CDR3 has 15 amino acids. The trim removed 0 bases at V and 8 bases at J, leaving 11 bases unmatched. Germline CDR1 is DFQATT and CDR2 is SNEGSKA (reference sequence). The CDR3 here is CSARDSGTGNLGYTF. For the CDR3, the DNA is TGCAGTGCTAGAGACTCCGGGACAGGCAATCTGGGCTACACCTTC.

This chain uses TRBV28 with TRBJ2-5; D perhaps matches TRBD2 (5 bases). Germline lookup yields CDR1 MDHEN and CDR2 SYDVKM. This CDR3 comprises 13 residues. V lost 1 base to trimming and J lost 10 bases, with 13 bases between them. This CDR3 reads CASSLLIVRGQYF. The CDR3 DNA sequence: TGTGCCAGCAGTTTATTAATAGTTCGGGGCCAGTACTTC.

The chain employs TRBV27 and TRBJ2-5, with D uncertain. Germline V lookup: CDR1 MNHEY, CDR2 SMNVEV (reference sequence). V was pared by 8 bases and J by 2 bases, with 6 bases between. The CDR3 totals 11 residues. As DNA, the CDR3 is TGTGCCAGCCCCCCTCAAGAGACCCAGTACTTC. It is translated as CASPPQETQYF.

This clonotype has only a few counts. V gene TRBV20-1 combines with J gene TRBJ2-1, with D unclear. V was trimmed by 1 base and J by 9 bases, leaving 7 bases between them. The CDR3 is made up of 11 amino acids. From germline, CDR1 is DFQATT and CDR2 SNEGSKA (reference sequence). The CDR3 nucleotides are TGCAGTGCTAGAGGTAGGGTTGAGCAGTTCTTC. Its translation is CSARGRVEQFF.

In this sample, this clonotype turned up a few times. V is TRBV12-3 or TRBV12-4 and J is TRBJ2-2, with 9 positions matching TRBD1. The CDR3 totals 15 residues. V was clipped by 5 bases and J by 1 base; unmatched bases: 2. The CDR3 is CASSDRGKNTGELFF. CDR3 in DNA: TGTGCCAGCAGTGACAGGGGGAAGAACACCGGGGAGCTGTTTTTT.

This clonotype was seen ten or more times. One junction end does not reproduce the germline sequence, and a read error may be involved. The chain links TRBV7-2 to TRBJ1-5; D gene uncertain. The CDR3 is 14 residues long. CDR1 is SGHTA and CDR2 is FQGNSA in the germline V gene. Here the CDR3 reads CASSFGPSTQPQHF. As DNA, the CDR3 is TGTGCCAGCAGCTTCGGTCCTAGCACTCAGCCCCAGCATTTT.

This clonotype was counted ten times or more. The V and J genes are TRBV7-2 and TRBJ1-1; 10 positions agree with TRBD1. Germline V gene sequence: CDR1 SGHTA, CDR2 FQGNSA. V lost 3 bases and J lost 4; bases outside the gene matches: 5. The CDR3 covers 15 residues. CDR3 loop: CASSLMDRGSTEAFF. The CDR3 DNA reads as TGTGCCAGCAGCTTGATGGACAGGGGGAGCACTGAAGCTTTCTTT.

The CDR3 here is CASSVSVGGELFF. The CDR3 nucleotides read TGTGCCAGCAGCGTATCGGTTGGCGGGGAGCTGTTTTTT. The chain carries TRBV9 and TRBJ2-2, with D unclear. This CDR3 contains 13 residues. The V gene lost 1 base and the J gene lost 7 bases, with 8 bases spanning the gap. CDR1 is SGDLS and CDR2 is YYNGEE in the germline V gene.

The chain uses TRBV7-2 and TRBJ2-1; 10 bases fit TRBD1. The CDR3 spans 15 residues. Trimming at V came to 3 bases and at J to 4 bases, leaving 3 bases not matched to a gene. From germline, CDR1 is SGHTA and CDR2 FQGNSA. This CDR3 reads CASSLDRGTYNEQFF. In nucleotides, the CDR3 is TGTGCCAGCAGCTTGGACAGGGGGACGTACAATGAGCAGTTCTTC.

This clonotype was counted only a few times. CDR3 DNA sequence: TGCGCCAGCAGCCCTTCCCCAACAACGTCGGGAAACACCATATATTTT. It yields the protein CASSPSPTTSGNTIYF. The rearrangement joins TRBV4-1 to TRBJ1-3, with D unresolved. This CDR3 contains 16 residues. Trimming took 4 bases from V and 4 from J, leaving 17 bases between them. In germline, CDR1 is MGHRA, CDR2 YSYEKL.

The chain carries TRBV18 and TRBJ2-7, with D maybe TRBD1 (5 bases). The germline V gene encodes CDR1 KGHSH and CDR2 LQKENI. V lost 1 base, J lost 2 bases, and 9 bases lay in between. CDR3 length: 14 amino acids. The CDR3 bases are TGTGCCAGCTCACCACTCGACAGACCCTACGAGCAGTACTTC. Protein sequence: CASSPLDRPYEQYF.

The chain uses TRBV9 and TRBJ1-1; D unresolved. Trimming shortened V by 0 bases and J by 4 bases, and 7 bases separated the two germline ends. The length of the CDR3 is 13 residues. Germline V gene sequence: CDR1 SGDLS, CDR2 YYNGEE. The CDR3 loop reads CASSVGSGTEAFF. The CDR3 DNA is TGTGCCAGCAGCGTAGGATCGGGCACTGAAGCTTTCTTT.

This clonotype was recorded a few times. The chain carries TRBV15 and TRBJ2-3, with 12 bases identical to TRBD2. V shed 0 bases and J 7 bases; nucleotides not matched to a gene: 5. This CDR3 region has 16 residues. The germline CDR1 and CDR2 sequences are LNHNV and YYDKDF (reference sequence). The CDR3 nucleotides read TGTGCCACCAGCAGAGATCTAGCGGGGGGGCTTTATACGCAGTATTTT. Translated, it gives CATSRDLAGGLYTQYF.

CDR3 residues: CASSSNRENQPQHF. The CDR3 nucleotides read TGTGCCAGCAGTTCGAACAGGGAGAATCAGCCCCAGCATTTT. V usage is TRBV12-3 or TRBV12-4 and J usage is TRBJ1-5; D perhaps matches TRBD1 (6 bases). V was trimmed by 4 bases and J by 4 bases, leaving 11 bases between them. CDR3 size: 14 residues.

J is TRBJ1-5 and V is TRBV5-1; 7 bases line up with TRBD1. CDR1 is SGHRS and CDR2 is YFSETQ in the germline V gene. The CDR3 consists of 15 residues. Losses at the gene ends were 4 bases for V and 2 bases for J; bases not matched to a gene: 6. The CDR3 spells CASSMGGQRNQPQHF. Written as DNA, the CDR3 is TGCGCCAGCAGCATGGGGGGACAGCGCAATCAGCCCCAGCATTTT.

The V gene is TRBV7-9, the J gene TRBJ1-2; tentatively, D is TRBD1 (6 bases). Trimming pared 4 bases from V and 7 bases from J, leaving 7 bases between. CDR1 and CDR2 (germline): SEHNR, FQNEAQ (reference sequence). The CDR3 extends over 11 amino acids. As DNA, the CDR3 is TGTGCCAGCAGCTCAGGGGTTGGCTACACCTTC. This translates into CASSSGVGYTF. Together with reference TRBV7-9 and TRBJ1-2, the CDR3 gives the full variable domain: DTGVSQNPRHKITKRGQNVTFRCDPISEHNRLYWYRQTLGQGPEFLTYFQNEAQLEKSRLLSDRFSAERPKGSFSTLEIQRTEQGDSAMYLCASSSGVGYTFGSGTRLTVV.